This entry concerns a single T cell receptor beta chain. These data come from a study of blood T cell repertoires in COVID-19. Original methodology: Quantification of nucleated cells was approximated via reference gene primer amplification. The data were produced by immunoSEQ multiplex PCR, yet TCRdb's version contains in-frame clones alone and is incomplete. V and J calls and clone size are as listed in that table; D and trimming were resolved from the DNA. The sample lists about 200,000 clones, roughly four fifths occurring once. This CDR3 region has 14 residues. The germline V gene has CDR1 MNHEY and CDR2 SMNVEV (reference sequence). V was clipped by 9 bases and J by 4 bases; unmatched bases: 4.

This receptor was obtained from a man aged 35 to 55 who had recovered from COVID-19. The J gene is TRBJ2-5, the V gene TRBV27; 14 positions match TRBD2. The sequenced sample was PBMCs or T cells enriched from blood (not recorded which). The CDR3 here is CASGLAGGLETQYF. The CDR3 region has the DNA TGTGCCAGTGGACTAGCGGGGGGTCTAGAGACCCAGTACTTC.